The 32 T cell receptor beta chains listed next were all sequenced from one sample in a study of control samples from healthy donors and cancer patients. Produced via immunoSEQ multiplex PCR; TCRdb's table is partial and in-frame only. Of 120,000 or so clones listed, around 87% are singletons. The source material was blood. Receptor source: a man in his 60s in good health.

The table lists this clone with a few counts. The chain couples TRBV19 to TRBJ2-3; 12 bases fit TRBD2. The length of the CDR3 is 18 residues. Germline values: CDR1 LNHDA, CDR2 SQIVND (reference sequence). The V segment lost 5 bases and the J segment 0 bases; nucleotides outside the gene matches: 9. The CDR3 nucleotides read TGTGCCAGTAGTCAACGCACCGGACTAGCGGGGAGCACAGATACGCAGTATTTT. Protein product: CASSQRTGLAGSTDTQYF.

This chain joins TRBV20-1 and TRBJ1-1, with no clear D. CDR1 DFQATT and CDR2 SNEGSKA come from the germline V gene (reference sequence). Trimming cost V 1 base and J 6 bases, with 6 bases left between them. The CDR3 has 11 residues. The CDR3 DNA reads TGCAGTGCTAGAGTGGACGCTGAAGCTTTCTTT. It codes for CSARVDAEAFF.

The CDR3 DNA follows: TGTGCCAGCAGCCAACCTCTGACAGGGACCAACACCGGGGAGCTGTTTTTT. Protein product: CASSQPLTGTNTGELFF. The J gene is TRBJ2-2, the V gene TRBV14; 7 nucleotides match TRBD1. CDR1 and CDR2 from the germline V gene are SGHDN and FVKESK. With V trimmed by 2 bases and J by 2 bases, 8 bases remained unmatched. This CDR3 is built from 17 residues. Looking up the rest from reference TRBV14 and TRBJ2-2 gives the full variable domain: EAGVTQFPSHSVIEKGQTVTLRCDPISGHDNLYWYRRVMGKEIKFLLHFVKESKQDESGMPNNRFLAERTGGTYSTLKVQPAELEDSGVYFCASSQPLTGTNTGELFFGEGSRLTVL.

The rearrangement joins TRBV19 to TRBJ1-4, with D hard to call. CDR3 size: 13 residues. V lost 3 bases and J 8 bases, leaving 10 bases between the germline ends. Germline V gene data show CDR1 as LNHDA and CDR2 as SQIVND (reference sequence). For the CDR3, the DNA is TGTGCCAGTAGTATCGGCGCTCGAGAAAAACTGTTTTTT. It specifies CASSIGAREKLFF.

V gene TRBV23-1 combines with J gene TRBJ2-2, with D possibly matching TRBD2 (5 bases). TRBV23-1 qualifies as an ORF whose function is uncertain. There are 15 residues in the CDR3. Trimming stripped 2 bases from V and 5 bases from J, with 12 bases between. The CDR3 spells CASSQNRGKTGELFF. CDR3 in DNA: TGCGCCAGCAGTCAAAACCGGGGAAAGACCGGGGAGCTGTTTTTT.

V usage is TRBV6-5 and J usage is TRBJ1-4; tentatively, D is TRBD1 (6 bases). The CDR3 extends over 13 amino acids. V was clipped by 4 bases and J by 7 bases, with 10 bases between them. Germline assignment: CDR1 MNHEY and CDR2 SVGAGI. In DNA, the CDR3 is TGTGCCAGCAGTTGGGGGGCTGGTGAAAAACTGTTTTTT. Encoded protein: CASSWGAGEKLFF.

The rearrangement joins TRBV5-1 to TRBJ2-4, with D possibly called TRBD1 or TRBD2 (5 bases each). CDR3 length: 14 amino acids. The germline gives CDR1 SGHRS, CDR2 YFSETQ. The V and J ends lost 0 bases and 4 bases respectively, with 8 bases between them. The CDR3 DNA reads as TGCGCCAGCAGCTTGGGAGGGACGAAAAACATTCAGTACTTC. Protein sequence: CASSLGGTKNIQYF.

This sequence joins TRBV3-1 (or the pseudogene TRBV3-2) and TRBJ1-1; tentative D call: TRBD1 (6 bases). V was cut by 6 bases and J by 2 bases, with 13 bases left in between. The CDR3 covers 14 residues. CDR1 and CDR2 from the germline V gene are LGHDT and YNNKEL (reference sequence). The CDR3 region has the DNA TGTGCCAGCAGGATGGGGACACTAAACACTGAAGCTTTCTTT. It is translated as CASRMGTLNTEAFF.

This chain links TRBV27 with TRBJ1-6; no clear D gene. CDR3 length: 12 residues. Germline V gene data show CDR1 as MNHEY and CDR2 as SMNVEV (reference sequence). Trimming cost V 5 bases and J 12 bases, with 11 bases left between them. CDR3 bases: TGTGCCAGCAGTGCCTCAGTGGGACCCCTCCACTTT. Translating gives CASSASVGPLHF.

The chain combines TRBV20-1 with TRBJ2-5; no reliable D call. The CDR3 is 13 residues long. The V gene's germline CDR1 is DFQATT and CDR2 SNEGSKA (reference sequence). The V gene lost 3 bases and the J gene lost 1 base, with 9 bases spanning the gap. The CDR3 sequence: CSASREPQETQYF. The CDR3 nucleotides read TGCAGTGCTAGTCGTGAACCCCAAGAGACCCAGTACTTC.

This chain connects TRBV18 to TRBJ1-4; D is ambiguous. The CDR3 totals 15 residues. V lost 2 bases, J lost 8 bases, and 15 bases lay in between. Germline lookup yields CDR1 KGHSH and CDR2 LQKENI. This chain's CDR3 is CASSPGGLGREKLFF. In DNA form, the CDR3 reads TGTGCCAGCTCACCAGGCGGGCTGGGTAGGGAAAAACTGTTTTTT.

The chain combines TRBV27 with TRBJ1-3; D not certain. The germline gives CDR1 MNHEY, CDR2 SMNVEV (reference sequence). The CDR3 has 13 amino acids. V shed 6 bases and J shed 4 bases, with 10 bases lying between them. In nucleotides, the CDR3 is TGTGCCAGCAGCCCCGCATACGGAAACACCATATATTTT. This translates into CASSPAYGNTIYF.

The chain is built from TRBV3-1 (or the pseudogene TRBV3-2) and TRBJ1-2; D is perhaps TRBD1 (5 bases). Looked up from germline, CDR1 is LGHDT and CDR2 is YNNKEL (reference sequence). Trimming took off 1 base at V and 7 bases at J, with 16 bases between the two ends. This CDR3 comprises 15 residues. The CDR3 is CASSQVGRQGGGYTF. As DNA, the CDR3 is TGTGCCAGCAGCCAAGTGGGGAGGCAGGGTGGTGGCTACACCTTC.

Note on this clone: Other nucleotide sequences in the sample specify the same CDR3. The rearrangement uses TRBV18 and TRBJ1-5; 7 bases match TRBD1. The CDR3 is made up of 14 amino acids. Looked up from germline, CDR1 is KGHSH and CDR2 is LQKENI. V dropped 3 bases and J dropped 3; count of bases not matched to a gene: 2. CDR3 nucleotide sequence: TGTGCCAGCTCACCGGGGACAGACAATCAGCCCCAGCATTTT. It encodes CASSPGTDNQPQHF.

Details on this clone: Mismatch with germline at one junction end may stem from a read error. The chain links TRBV18 to TRBJ2-2; no reliable D call. CDR1 and CDR2 from the germline V gene are KGHSH and LQKENI. The CDR3 length is 16 residues. The CDR3 coding sequence is TGTGCCAGCTCACCAGGAAGTTCTACGAACACCAGGGAGCTGTTTTTT. This encodes CASSPGSSTNTRELFF.

This clone was counted a single time. The DNA for the CDR3 is TGTGCCAGCAGTGAAGTCGGGGGGGGCAAGTTTACAGATACGCAGTATTTT. Amino acid sequence: CASSEVGGGKFTDTQYF. The J gene is TRBJ2-3, the V gene TRBV6-1; 8 bases fit TRBD2. The junction had 9 bases not matched to a gene; V was cut back by 1 base and J by 3 bases. Looked up from germline, CDR1 is MNHNS and CDR2 is SASEGT. The length of the CDR3 is 17 residues.

This clone appeared once. The V call is TRBV28, the J call TRBJ1-1, with D possibly TRBD1 on 5 matching bases. This CDR3 contains 15 residues. The germline CDR1 and CDR2 sequences are MDHEN and SYDVKM. V shed 7 bases and J shed 4 bases, with 19 bases lying between them. CDR3 DNA: TGTGCCAGCACCCTATCTTGGGTAGGGGTCACTGAAGCTTTCTTT. This gives the protein CASTLSWVGVTEAFF.

The chain links TRBV19 to TRBJ1-3; 10 bases agree with TRBD1. After removal of 2 bases from V and 0 bases from J, the junction contained 4 bases not matched to a gene. The CDR3 runs 17 residues. Germline CDR1 LNHDA, CDR2 SQIVND (reference sequence). This CDR3 reads CASSIWTGGLSGNTIYF. The CDR3 nucleotides are TGTGCCAGTAGTATATGGACAGGGGGTCTCTCTGGAAACACCATATATTTT.

The rearrangement joins TRBV19 to TRBJ1-2, with 9 nucleotides matching TRBD1. The CDR3 has 18 residues. V shed 6 bases and J 2 bases; nucleotides not matched to a gene: 16. Germline V gene data show CDR1 as LNHDA and CDR2 as SQIVND (reference sequence). The CDR3: CASSPFLGTGSTNYGYTF. CDR3 nucleotides: TGTGCCAGTAGCCCTTTTCTCGGGACAGGGAGTACCAACTATGGCTACACCTTC.

CDR3 DNA: TGTGCCAGCAGCTGGAACACCGGGGAGCTGTTTTTT. Its translation is CASSWNTGELFF. The chain is built from TRBV27 and TRBJ2-2, with D unresolved. Trimming removed 6 bases from V and 1 base from J, with 3 bases in between. The CDR3 contains 12 residues. The germline V gene encodes CDR1 MNHEY and CDR2 SMNVEV (reference sequence).

The chain has TRBV7-2 and TRBJ1-1; D is perhaps TRBD1 (5 bases). Germline V lookup: CDR1 SGHTA, CDR2 FQGNSA. CDR3 size: 16 residues. Trimming cost V 5 bases and J 1 base, with 17 bases left between them. CDR3 amino acids: CASSTPPGRGNTEAFF. The CDR3 bases are TGTGCCAGCAGCACCCCACCAGGGCGTGGGAACACTGAAGCTTTCTTT.

This chain connects TRBV27 to TRBJ2-2; D is possibly TRBD2 (5 bases). V dropped 0 bases and J dropped 5 bases, with 10 bases sitting between them. The germline CDR1 and CDR2 sequences are MNHEY and SMNVEV (reference sequence). There are 15 residues in the CDR3. The CDR3 reads CASSLSRGGTGELFF. The CDR3 DNA follows: TGTGCCAGCAGTTTATCTCGCGGCGGGACCGGGGAGCTGTTTTTT.

This clone was detected a few times. V is TRBV18 and J is TRBJ1-3; D gene ambiguous. This CDR3 has 16 residues. V lost 1 base and J lost 0, with 10 bases in between. Germline V gene data show CDR1 as KGHSH and CDR2 as LQKENI. The CDR3 loop reads CASSPRTDVSGNTIYF. CDR3 DNA: TGTGCCAGCTCACCACGCACGGATGTCTCTGGAAACACCATATATTTT.

A remark on this clone: At one end the junction does not follow the germline gene, possibly because of a read error. The chain employs TRBV30 and TRBJ1-6, with D unresolved. The germline V gene has CDR1 GTSNPN and CDR2 SVGIG (reference sequence). The CDR3 has 13 amino acids. The CDR3 DNA reads as TGTGCCGGGAGAGGATTGGGGAATTCACCCCTCCACTTT. Protein product: CAGRGLGNSPLHF. The whole variable domain, filled in from reference TRBV30 and TRBJ1-6, reads SQTIHQWPATLVQPVGSPLSLECTVEGTSNPNLYWYRQAAGRGLQLLFYSVGIGQISSEVPQNLSASRPQDRQFILSSKKLLLSDSGFYLCAGRGLGNSPLHFGNGTRLTVT.

This clone was seen just once. The chain combines TRBV19 with TRBJ1-3, with D perhaps matching TRBD1 (5 bases). CDR3 length: 17 amino acids. Per the germline V gene, CDR1 is LNHDA and CDR2 is SQIVND (reference sequence). The V and J ends lost 1 base and 2 bases respectively, with 15 bases between them. CDR3 in amino acids: CASSIGPPGPAGNTIYF. In nucleotides, the CDR3 is TGTGCCAGTAGTATAGGCCCCCCGGGACCGGCTGGAAACACCATATATTTT.

The chain couples TRBV10-3 to TRBJ2-5, with D tentatively TRBD1 (5 bases). Per germline, CDR1 ENHRY and CDR2 SYGVKD. CDR3 length: 13 amino acids. V was cut by 6 bases and J by 4 bases, with 12 bases left in between. The CDR3 DNA sequence: TGTGCCATCAGCCCAGGGTCGGGAGAGACCCAGTACTTC. It encodes CAISPGSGETQYF.

This clone was seen more than once but under ten times. The gene calls are TRBV19 and TRBJ1-2; D remains unclear. The V end lost 3 bases, the J end lost 7 bases, and 9 bases lay between the germline ends. The CDR3 contains 12 residues. The germline V gene has CDR1 LNHDA and CDR2 SQIVND (reference sequence). The CDR3 is CASSIGRVGYTF. In DNA, the CDR3 is TGTGCCAGTAGTATCGGACGGGTTGGCTACACCTTC.

J is TRBJ2-1 and V is TRBV19; TRBD1 matches at 9 bases. Germline V CDR1 and CDR2: LNHDA, SQIVND (reference sequence). J was trimmed by 6 bases and V by 3 bases; bases with no gene match: 6. CDR3 length equals 15 residues. CDR3 DNA: TGTGCCAGTAGTATGCAGACAGGGGGAGTCAATGAGCAGTTCTTC. This sequence encodes CASSMQTGGVNEQFF.

This rearrangement joins TRBV27 to TRBJ2-2, with 9 bases fitting TRBD1. The CDR3 totals 17 residues. The germline V gene has CDR1 MNHEY and CDR2 SMNVEV (reference sequence). The trim removed 3 bases at V and 2 bases at J, leaving 7 bases unmatched. CDR3 nucleotide sequence: TGTGCCAGCAGTTTTCGCGGGGGACAGGGAAACACCGGGGAGCTGTTTTTT. Its translation: CASSFRGGQGNTGELFF.

V usage is TRBV7-2 and J usage is TRBJ2-7, with D maybe TRBD2 (6 bases). V lost 0 bases to trimming and J lost 2 bases, with 14 bases between them. CDR3 length: 16 amino acids. CDR1 and CDR2 from the germline V gene are SGHTA and FQGNSA. The CDR3 DNA sequence: TGTGCCAGCAGCTTAGCTGTGACTAGTTCCGCCTACGAGCAGTACTTC. This sequence encodes CASSLAVTSSAYEQYF. The full variable domain, rest sourced from reference TRBV7-2 and TRBJ2-7, is GAGVSQSPSNKVTEKGKDVELRCDPISGHTALYWYRQSLGQGLEFLIYFQGNSAPDKSGLPSDRFSAERTGGSVSTLTIQRTQQEDSAVYLCASSLAVTSSAYEQYFGPGTRLTVT.

As DNA, the CDR3 is TGTGCCAGTAGTTTCGGACAGGGACGCACTGAAGCTTTCTTT. Translating gives CASSFGQGRTEAFF. The chain couples TRBV19 to TRBJ1-1, with 8 bases identical to TRBD1. The V segment lost 5 bases and the J segment 4 bases; nucleotides outside the gene matches: 6. Germline assignment: CDR1 LNHDA and CDR2 SQIVND (reference sequence). CDR3 length: 14 residues.

The V and J genes are TRBV5-3 and TRBJ1-1; D is unclear. TRBV5-3 is labeled an ORF, and its function is uncertain. With 1 base removed from V and 1 base from J, the gap between germline ends came to 20 bases. This CDR3 region has 18 residues. Here the CDR3 reads CARSLFVLGPRGNTEAFF. The CDR3 DNA reads as TGTGCCAGAAGCTTGTTCGTCTTGGGCCCACGGGGGAACACTGAAGCTTTCTTT.